This TCR beta chain was identified in a study of cytomegalovirus exposure and HLA in healthy donors. The CDR3 is 11 amino acids. Germline CDR1 is SGHRS and CDR2 is YFSETQ. Trimming removed 4 bases at V and 8 bases at J, with 9 bases between. On this clone: Its antigen remains unidentified.

General study results and limits: Versus the approximately 720-donor mean, an Asian-associated ancestry cluster reportedly showed fewer N-insertions in a later analysis. Roughly uniform sequencing depth across donors was assumed, possibly incorrectly. Clonal expansion, a later analysis showed, was greater in HLA-associated TCR beta chains than in equally common others. From TCR beta sequences, most subjects' HLA-A and HLA-B alleles were reportedly predicted accurately.

Primers for the PCR totalled 60 Vbeta and 13 Jbeta. Sequencing was performed with immunoSEQ multiplex PCR; in TCRdb, only in-frame clones are kept and a portion is missing. The sample records fewer than 200,000 clones, approximately 80% being singletons. The sample was PBMCs. The chain joins TRBV5-1 to TRBJ1-1, with D maybe TRBD1 (5 bases). The clonotype originates from a woman aged 45-65 years in good health and CMV-seropositive. CDR3 residues: CASSGGGEAFF. The DNA for the CDR3 is TGCGCCAGCAGCGGTGGGGGGGAAGCTTTCTTT.